These 9 T cell receptor beta chains share one sample of origin, sequenced in a study of T cells after yellow fever vaccination. TCRdb ran MiXCR on the 5' RACE reads and lists one entry per CDR3 protein. Of hundreds of thousands of distinct CDR3 sequences in the sample, under 15% were seen once. The sequences come from CD4+ T cells sorted from PBMCs, collected 15 days after the yellow fever booster vaccination. Every receptor here comes from a man aged 18 to 35 who received the YFV17D yellow fever vaccine.

Remarks on this clonotype: The junction does not match germline at one end; this may be a read error. The chain employs TRBV20-1 and TRBJ2-1; D assignment may be TRBD1 or TRBD2 (5 bases each). This CDR3 has 13 amino acids. Germline CDR1 and CDR2: DFQATT and SNEGSKA (reference sequence). The CDR3 DNA sequence: TGCAGGCCTTCCGAGGGGCTCGATGGTGAGCATTTCTTC. It translates to CRPSEGLDGEHFF.

This clonotype was seen more than once but under ten times. The genes are TRBV20-1 and TRBJ1-6, with D hard to call. CDR3 length: 14 residues. Germline assignment: CDR1 DFQATT and CDR2 SNEGSKA (reference sequence). Trimming shortened V by 1 base and J by 7 bases, and 11 bases separated the two germline ends. The CDR3 region has the DNA TGCAGTGCTAGAGCGTTCGGTGGGAATTCACCCCTCCACTTT. This gives the protein CSARAFGGNSPLHF.

The chain has TRBV20-1 and TRBJ2-3, with 8 bases aligning to TRBD2. The J segment lost 3 bases and the V segment lost 3 bases, leaving 5 bases of the junction unmatched. The CDR3 runs to 14 residues. Germline V gives CDR1 DFQATT, CDR2 SNEGSKA (reference sequence). CDR3 amino acids: CSASRGGPTDTQYF. CDR3 DNA sequence: TGCAGTGCTAGCCGGGGGGGGCCGACAGATACGCAGTATTTT.

This clonotype came up a few times. The DNA of the CDR3 is TGCAGTGCTAGTCGGGCAGGGGGCGTGGATGAGCAGTTCTTC. This translates into CSASRAGGVDEQFF. The chain couples TRBV20-1 to TRBJ2-1; TRBD1 matches 8 bases. Germline V CDR1 and CDR2: DFQATT, SNEGSKA (reference sequence). The CDR3 is 14 residues long. Trimming at V came to 3 bases and at J to 8 bases, leaving 9 bases not matched to a gene.

There are a few counts of this clonotype. This chain links TRBV5-4 with TRBJ1-6; a possible D gene is TRBD1 (6 bases). CDR3 length equals 17 residues. Germline CDR1 SGHNT, CDR2 YYREEE (reference sequence). The ends were cut back, 3 bases at V and 9 bases at J, with 22 bases in the middle. In DNA, the CDR3 is TGTGCCAGCAGCTCGCGTGGTACCGGGACATCAATTTCACCCCTCCACTTT. It specifies CASSSRGTGTSISPLHF.

This clonotype turned up a few times. The chain links TRBV5-1 to TRBJ1-3; TRBD1 matches at 9 bases. CDR1 and CDR2 (germline): SGHRS, YFSETQ. CDR3 length: 15 amino acids. The junction had 5 bases not matched to a gene; V was cut back by 4 bases and J by 3 bases. CDR3 sequence reads: CASSTQTGGGNTIYF. The CDR3 region has the DNA TGCGCCAGCAGCACACAGACAGGGGGTGGAAACACCATATATTTT. Complete variable domain (other parts from reference TRBV5-1 and TRBJ1-3): KAGVTQTPRYLIKTRGQQVTLSCSPISGHRSVSWYQQTPGQGLQFLFEYFSETQRNKGNFPGRFSGRQFSNSRSEMNVSTLELGDSALYLCASSTQTGGGNTIYFGEGSWLTVV.

This clonotype was seen only a few times. V and J are TRBV5-4 and TRBJ2-1, with D perhaps matching TRBD2 (7 bases). This CDR3 has 17 residues. The V end was cut by 4 bases, the J end by 9 bases, with 26 bases between. Germline values: CDR1 SGHNT, CDR2 YYREEE (reference sequence). The CDR3 loop is CASSTGVGGRGFGEQFF. For the CDR3, the DNA is TGTGCCAGCAGCACGGGGGTCGGGGGGCGCGGTTTTGGTGAGCAGTTCTTC.

V gene TRBV6-2 or TRBV6-3 combines with J gene TRBJ1-2; D not resolved. Looked up from germline, CDR1 is MNHEY and CDR2 is SVGEGT. This CDR3 has 14 residues. With 8 bases removed from V and 4 bases from J, the gap between germline ends came to 17 bases. The chain's CDR3 is CASRGSTSGYGYTF. The DNA for the CDR3 is TGTGCCAGCCGTGGGTCTACCTCCGGCTATGGCTACACCTTC.

The CDR3 loop is CASSLLQGTYEQYF. CDR3 DNA: TGTGCCAGCAGCTTGCTACAGGGGACCTACGAGCAGTACTTC. The rearrangement uses TRBV5-4 and TRBJ2-7, with TRBD1 matching 7 bases. CDR1 is SGHNT, CDR2 YYREEE, per germline (reference sequence). V was clipped by 1 base and J by 2 bases; unmatched bases: 3. The CDR3 length is 14 residues.